This T cell receptor (beta chain) stems from a study of spatial heterogeneity in lung cancer. Overall study: The donor population consisted of some 70 patients with untreated, early-stage non-small cell lung cancer. Two to three years after resection was the median timing of the follow-up PBMC samples, which were sequenced when available.

V lost 2 bases and J lost 5; bases outside the gene matches: 8. The length of the CDR3 is 15 residues. Germline CDR1 reads GTSNPN; CDR2 reads SVGIG (reference sequence). Single TCR cDNA molecules each had their own unique molecular identifier. Each CDR3 protein gets one entry after TCRdb re-called the 5' RACE reads with MiXCR. Counted here are around 110,000 distinct CDR3 sequences, 12% occurring once; the ten biggest clones make up over 15%. Indicated time point: blood at routine non-recurrence follow-up after resection. Whole RNA, isolated from tumor, nontumor lung or frozen PBMC, was sequenced without prior sorting. The table lists this clonotype with a few counts.

The input for sequencing was PBMCs, taken at follow-up. The genes are TRBV30 and TRBJ1-1; 10 bases are a match to TRBD1. The receptor comes from a male donor with early-stage non-small cell lung cancer. CDR3 coding DNA: TGTGCCTGGAGTTTACGGACAGGGGGAAAAACTGAAGCTTTCTTT. Translated: CAWSLRTGGKTEAFF.